This T cell receptor (beta chain) derives from a study of T cell changes during pregnancy in multiple sclerosis. TCRdb's copy holds only in-frame clones and misses some; the assay was immunoSEQ multiplex PCR. The table has approximately 100,000 clones, about 90% seen once; the top ten hold around 3%. The TCR comes from a female donor with multiple sclerosis, enrolled in a pregnancy study. Here the sequenced sample was peripheral blood, taken in the second trimester of pregnancy.

Here the CDR3 reads CASSLSPSGSTEQYF. In DNA form, the CDR3 reads TGTGCCAGCAGCTTATCTCCGTCAGGATCTACCGAGCAGTACTTC. This chain joins TRBV7-9 and TRBJ2-7, with D unresolved. The CDR3 totals 15 residues. Germline CDR1 and CDR2: SEHNR and FQNEAQ (reference sequence). Deletions cut 2 bases from V and 6 bases from J, with 17 bases between.